Listed below are T cell receptor beta chains from one sample, sequenced in a study of shared clonotypes between healthy human individuals. The assay was immunoSEQ multiplex PCR, and TCRdb's table has in-frame clones only and misses some. The table has about 480,000 clones, about four fifths seen once. The specimen was PBMCs. These TCRs come from a woman aged 40 to 50 in good health. Some clones in this sample may be carry-over from other donors' samples. CDR3s include the opening cysteine and the closing phenylalanine or tryptophan. D genes are given only for firm matches. Clone size appears in some rows only: once, few, many, or a class for an expanded clone.

clone size: .; V gene: TRBV28; J gene: TRBJ2-1; D gene: TRBD2; CDR3 protein: CASGGAYNEQFF; CDR3 DNA: TGTGCCAGCGGGGGGGCCTACAATGAGCAGTTCTTC
clone size: .; V gene: TRBV5-1; J gene: TRBJ2-2; D gene: .; CDR3 protein: CASSVIAVANTGELFF; CDR3 DNA: TGCGCCAGCAGCGTAATAGCAGTAGCGAACACCGGGGAGCTGTTTTTT
clone size: .; V gene: TRBV6-1; J gene: TRBJ2-7; D gene: TRBD1; CDR3 protein: CASSVTGATYYEQYF; CDR3 DNA: TGTGCCAGCAGTGTTACAGGGGCGACATACTACGAGCAGTACTTC
clone size: .; V gene: TRBV11-2; J gene: TRBJ2-7; D gene: TRBD2; CDR3 protein: CASSFLTSGRYEQYF; CDR3 DNA: TGTGCCAGCAGCTTTCTTACTAGCGGGAGGTACGAGCAGTACTTC
clone size: .; V gene: TRBV28; J gene: TRBJ2-5; D gene: TRBD1; CDR3 protein: CASSSPGTGGETQYF; CDR3 DNA: TGTGCCAGCAGTTCCCCCGGGACAGGGGGAGAGACCCAGTACTTC
clone size: .; V gene: TRBV9; J gene: TRBJ2-3; D gene: .; CDR3 protein: CASSVFTDPTDTQYF; CDR3 DNA: TGTGCCAGCAGCGTATTTACAGACCCCACAGATACGCAGTATTTT
clone size: .; V gene: TRBV5-5; J gene: TRBJ2-2; D gene: .; CDR3 protein: CASSFIAGGLTGELFF; CDR3 DNA: TGTGCCAGCAGCTTTATTGCAGGCGGCCTCACCGGGGAGCTGTTTTTT
clone size: .; V gene: TRBV19; J gene: TRBJ2-1; D gene: .; CDR3 protein: CASSKGGRVVNEQFF; CDR3 DNA: TGTGCCAGTAGTAAGGGGGGCAGGGTGGTCAATGAGCAGTTCTTC
clone size: .; V gene: TRBV11-1; J gene: TRBJ2-7; D gene: TRBD1; CDR3 protein: CASSLEGQSLYEQYF; CDR3 DNA: TGTGCCAGCAGCTTAGAGGGACAGAGTCTTTACGAGCAGTACTTC
clone size: once; V gene: TRBV10-3; J gene: TRBJ1-2; D gene: .; CDR3 protein: CAISGQDERGYGYTF; CDR3 DNA: TGTGCCATCAGTGGACAAGACGAGAGGGGCTATGGCTACACCTTC
clone size: few; V gene: TRBV19; J gene: TRBJ1-5; D gene: .; CDR3 protein: CASSLDRNQPQHF; CDR3 DNA: TGTGCCAGTAGTTTGGACAGAAATCAGCCCCAGCATTTT
clone size: .; V gene: TRBV5-6; J gene: TRBJ1-1; D gene: .; CDR3 protein: CASSLRQVTEAFF; CDR3 DNA: TGTGCCAGCAGCTTGAGACAAGTCACTGAAGCTTTCTTT
clone size: many; V gene: TRBV6-4; J gene: TRBJ2-1; D gene: TRBD2; CDR3 protein: CASSLAGEPYNEQFF; CDR3 DNA: TGTGCCAGCAGCTTAGCGGGAGAACCATACAATGAGCAGTTCTTC
clone size: .; V gene: TRBV14; J gene: TRBJ2-7; D gene: .; CDR3 protein: CASSQRDPPSYEQYF; CDR3 DNA: TGTGCCAGCAGCCAAAGGGACCCGCCCTCCTACGAGCAGTACTTC
clone size: .; V gene: TRBV18; J gene: TRBJ1-3; D gene: .; CDR3 protein: CASSPPISGNTIYF; CDR3 DNA: TGTGCCAGCTCACCACCCATCTCTGGAAACACCATATATTTT
clone size: .; V gene: TRBV11-2; J gene: TRBJ2-7; D gene: TRBD2; CDR3 protein: CASSLLAGVSYEQYF; CDR3 DNA: TGTGCCAGCAGCTTATTAGCGGGAGTCTCCTACGAGCAGTACTTC
clone size: .; V gene: TRBV2; J gene: TRBJ2-5; D gene: .; CDR3 protein: CASSTDRQETQYF; CDR3 DNA: TGTGCCAGCAGTACCGACAGGCAAGAGACCCAGTACTTC
clone size: .; V gene: TRBV19; J gene: TRBJ1-1; D gene: TRBD1; CDR3 protein: CASSVSGGNTEAFF; CDR3 DNA: TGTGCCAGTAGTGTGTCAGGGGGGAACACTGAAGCTTTCTTT
clone size: .; V gene: TRBV19; J gene: TRBJ1-4; D gene: .; CDR3 protein: CASSVHRLNNEKLFF; CDR3 DNA: TGTGCCAGTAGCGTTCACCGGCTGAATAATGAAAAACTGTTTTTT
clone size: many; V gene: TRBV6-6; J gene: TRBJ2-7; D gene: .; CDR3 protein: CASSYSDGSYEQYF; CDR3 DNA: TGTGCCAGCAGTTACTCGGACGGTTCCTACGAGCAGTACTTC
clone size: few; V gene: TRBV19; J gene: TRBJ1-1; D gene: .; CDR3 protein: CASRTPGEGSAEAFF; CDR3 DNA: TGTGCCAGTAGAACCCCCGGAGAGGGTAGCGCTGAAGCTTTCTTT
clone size: once; V gene: TRBV28; J gene: TRBJ1-4; D gene: .; CDR3 protein: CASSTQAGTNEKLFF; CDR3 DNA: TGTGCCAGCAGTACCCAGGCAGGGACTAATGAAAAACTGTTTTTT
clone size: .; V gene: TRBV7-8; J gene: TRBJ2-1; D gene: TRBD2; CDR3 protein: CASSASGDGNEQFF; CDR3 DNA: TGTGCCAGCAGCGCGAGCGGGGATGGGAATGAGCAGTTCTTC
clone size: .; V gene: TRBV18; J gene: TRBJ2-1; D gene: .; CDR3 protein: CASSPSSRGDEQFF; CDR3 DNA: TGTGCCAGCTCACCATCCTCAAGGGGCGATGAGCAGTTCTTC
clone size: .; V gene: TRBV6-5; J gene: TRBJ2-3; D gene: .; CDR3 protein: CASRDRDTDTQYF; CDR3 DNA: TGTGCCAGCAGAGACCGGGACACAGATACGCAGTATTTT
clone size: .; V gene: TRBV7-9; J gene: TRBJ2-3; D gene: .; CDR3 protein: CASSARAGRTDTQYF; CDR3 DNA: TGTGCCAGCAGCGCCCGAGCAGGACGCACAGATACGCAGTATTTT
clone size: once; V gene: TRBV19; J gene: TRBJ2-2; D gene: TRBD2; CDR3 protein: CASSRLAGGYTGELFF; CDR3 DNA: TGTGCCAGTAGTAGGCTAGCGGGAGGATACACCGGGGAGCTGTTTTTT
clone size: many; V gene: TRBV4-1; J gene: TRBJ1-5; D gene: .; CDR3 protein: CASSQGQGNQPQHF; CDR3 DNA: TGCGCCAGCAGCCAAGGGCAGGGAAATCAGCCCCAGCATTTT
clone size: .; V gene: TRBV6-5; J gene: TRBJ2-1; D gene: TRBD2; CDR3 protein: CATKGGRAYNEQFF; CDR3 DNA: TGTGCCACTAAGGGCGGGAGGGCCTACAATGAGCAGTTCTTC
clone size: .; V gene: TRBV27; J gene: TRBJ1-1; D gene: .; CDR3 protein: CASSLMGAGGVEAFF; CDR3 DNA: TGTGCCAGCAGTTTGATGGGGGCGGGGGGAGTTGAAGCTTTCTTT